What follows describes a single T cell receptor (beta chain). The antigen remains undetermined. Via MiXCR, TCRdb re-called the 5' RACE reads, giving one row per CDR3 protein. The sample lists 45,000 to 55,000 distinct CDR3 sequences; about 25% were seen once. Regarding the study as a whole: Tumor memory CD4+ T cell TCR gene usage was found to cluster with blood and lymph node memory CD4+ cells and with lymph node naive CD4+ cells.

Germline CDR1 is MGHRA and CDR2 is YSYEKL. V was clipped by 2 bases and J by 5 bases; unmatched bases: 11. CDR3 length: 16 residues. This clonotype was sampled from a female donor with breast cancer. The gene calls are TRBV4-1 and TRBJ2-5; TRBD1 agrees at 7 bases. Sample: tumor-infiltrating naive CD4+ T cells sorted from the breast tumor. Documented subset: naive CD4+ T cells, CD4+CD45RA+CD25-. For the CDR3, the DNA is TGCGCCAGCAGCCAATCCTTCGGGACAGTCGAGGAGACCCAGTACTTC. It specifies CASSQSFGTVEETQYF.